This TCR beta chain was observed in a study of cytomegalovirus exposure and HLA in healthy donors. About the study: In an early release, HLA-typed donors contributed roughly 85 million unique TCR sequences. General study points: Indistinguishable V segments, including TRBV6-2 and TRBV6-3, were excluded. What a later analysis reportedly showed was that an Asian-associated ancestry cluster had fewer N-insertions than the roughly 720-donor mean.

On this clone itself: Its cognate antigen is unknown.

V was clipped by 5 bases and J by 8 bases, with 15 bases between them. The CDR3 covers 13 residues. CDR1 is SGHTA, CDR2 FQGNSA, per germline. This PCR relied on a set of 60 Vbeta primers and 13 Jbeta primers. Profiled with immunoSEQ multiplex PCR; TCRdb holds only in-frame clones, not every one. The sample consists of approximately 150,000 clones, around 90% of them appearing once. Sequences were obtained from PBMCs. This clonotype was obtained from a woman aged 25 to 45 in good health and CMV-seronegative. The chain combines TRBV7-2 with TRBJ1-2; a possible D gene is TRBD1 (5 bases). The CDR3 DNA reads as TGTGCCAGCAGCCCCCAGGTCAGGGCCGGCTACACCTTC. It encodes CASSPQVRAGYTF.